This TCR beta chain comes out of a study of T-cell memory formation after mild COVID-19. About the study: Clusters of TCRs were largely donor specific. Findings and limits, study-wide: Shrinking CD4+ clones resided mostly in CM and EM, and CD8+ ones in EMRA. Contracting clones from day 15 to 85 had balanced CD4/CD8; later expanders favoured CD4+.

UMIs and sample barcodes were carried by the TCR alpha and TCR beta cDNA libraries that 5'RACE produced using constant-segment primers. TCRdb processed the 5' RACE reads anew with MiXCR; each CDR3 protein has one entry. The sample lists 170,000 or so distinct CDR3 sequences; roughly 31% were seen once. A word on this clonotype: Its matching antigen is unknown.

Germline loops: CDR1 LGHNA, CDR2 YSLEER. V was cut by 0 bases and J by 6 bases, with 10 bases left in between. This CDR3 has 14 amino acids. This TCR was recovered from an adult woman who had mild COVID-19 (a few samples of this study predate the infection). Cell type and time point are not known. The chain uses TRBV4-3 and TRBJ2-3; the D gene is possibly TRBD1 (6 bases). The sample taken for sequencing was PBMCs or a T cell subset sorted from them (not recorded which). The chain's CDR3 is CASSQEGGRDTQYF. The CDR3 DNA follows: TGCGCCAGCAGCCAAGAAGGGGGTAGGGATACGCAGTATTTT.